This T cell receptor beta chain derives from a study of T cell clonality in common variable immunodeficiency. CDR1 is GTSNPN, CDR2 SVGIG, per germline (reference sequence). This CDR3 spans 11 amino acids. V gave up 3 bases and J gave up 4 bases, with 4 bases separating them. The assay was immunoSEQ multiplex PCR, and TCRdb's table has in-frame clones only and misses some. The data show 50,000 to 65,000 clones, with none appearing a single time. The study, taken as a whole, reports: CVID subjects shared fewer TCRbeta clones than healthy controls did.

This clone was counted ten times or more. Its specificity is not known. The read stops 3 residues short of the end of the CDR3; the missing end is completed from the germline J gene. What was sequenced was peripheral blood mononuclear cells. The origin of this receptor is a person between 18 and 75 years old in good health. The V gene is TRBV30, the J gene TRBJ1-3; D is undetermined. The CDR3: CAWSLGNTIYF. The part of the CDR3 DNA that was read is TGTGCCTGGAGCCTCGGAAACACC. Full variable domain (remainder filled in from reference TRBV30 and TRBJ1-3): SQTIHQWPATLVQPVGSPLSLECTVEGTSNPNLYWYRQAAGRGLQLLFYSVGIGQISSEVPQNLSASRPQDRQFILSSKKLLLSDSGFYLCAWSLGNTIYFGEGSWLTVV.